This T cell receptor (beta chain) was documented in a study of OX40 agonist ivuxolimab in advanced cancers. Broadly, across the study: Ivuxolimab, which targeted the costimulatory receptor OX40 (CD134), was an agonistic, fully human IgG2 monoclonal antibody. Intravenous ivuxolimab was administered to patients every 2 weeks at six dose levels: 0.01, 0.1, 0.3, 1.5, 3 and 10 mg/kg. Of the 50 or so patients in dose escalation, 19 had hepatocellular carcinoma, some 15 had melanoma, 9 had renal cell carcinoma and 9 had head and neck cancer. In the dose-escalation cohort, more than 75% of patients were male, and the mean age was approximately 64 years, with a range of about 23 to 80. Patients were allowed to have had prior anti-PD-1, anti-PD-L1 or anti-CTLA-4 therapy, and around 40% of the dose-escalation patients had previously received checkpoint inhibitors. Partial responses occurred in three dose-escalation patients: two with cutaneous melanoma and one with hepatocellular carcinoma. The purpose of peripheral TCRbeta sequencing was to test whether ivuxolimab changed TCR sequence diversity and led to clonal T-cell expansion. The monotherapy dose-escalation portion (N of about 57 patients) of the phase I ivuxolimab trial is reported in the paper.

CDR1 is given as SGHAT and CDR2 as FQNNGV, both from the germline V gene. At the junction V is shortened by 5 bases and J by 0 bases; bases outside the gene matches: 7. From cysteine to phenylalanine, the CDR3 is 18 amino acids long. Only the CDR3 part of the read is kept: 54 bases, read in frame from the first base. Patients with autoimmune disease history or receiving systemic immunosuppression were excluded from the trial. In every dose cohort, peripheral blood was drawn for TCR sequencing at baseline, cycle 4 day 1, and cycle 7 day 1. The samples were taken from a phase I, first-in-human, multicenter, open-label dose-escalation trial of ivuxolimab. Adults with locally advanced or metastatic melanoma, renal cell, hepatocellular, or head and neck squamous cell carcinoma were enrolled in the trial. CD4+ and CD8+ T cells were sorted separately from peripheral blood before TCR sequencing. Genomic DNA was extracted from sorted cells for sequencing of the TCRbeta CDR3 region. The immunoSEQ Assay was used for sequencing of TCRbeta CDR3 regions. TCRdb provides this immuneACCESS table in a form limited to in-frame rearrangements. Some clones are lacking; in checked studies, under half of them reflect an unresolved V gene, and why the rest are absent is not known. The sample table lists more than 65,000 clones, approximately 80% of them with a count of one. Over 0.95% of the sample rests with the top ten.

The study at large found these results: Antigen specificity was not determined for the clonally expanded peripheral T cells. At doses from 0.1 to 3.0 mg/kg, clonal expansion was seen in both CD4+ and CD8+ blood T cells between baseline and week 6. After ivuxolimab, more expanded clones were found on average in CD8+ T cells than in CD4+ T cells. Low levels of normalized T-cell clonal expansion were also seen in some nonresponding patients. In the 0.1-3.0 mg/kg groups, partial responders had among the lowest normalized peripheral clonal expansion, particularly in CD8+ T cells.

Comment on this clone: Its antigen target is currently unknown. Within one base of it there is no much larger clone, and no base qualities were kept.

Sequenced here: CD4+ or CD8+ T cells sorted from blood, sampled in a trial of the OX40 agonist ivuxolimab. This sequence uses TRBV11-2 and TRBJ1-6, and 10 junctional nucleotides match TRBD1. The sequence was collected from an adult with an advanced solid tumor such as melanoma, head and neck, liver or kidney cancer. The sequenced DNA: TGTGCCAGCAGCCTGCGGACAGGGGGAAGCTCCTATAATTCACCCCTCCACTTT. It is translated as CASSLRTGGSSYNSPLHF.